A selection of T cell receptor beta chains follows, all from one sample in a study of T cells in Graves' hyperthyroidism and ophthalmopathy. TCRdb re-analysed the multiplex PCR reads in MiXCR, keeping a single row per CDR3 protein. The sample yields 400,000 or so distinct CDR3 sequences, over 11% seen once. The sequencing input was blood. Receptor source: a man aged 45-65 years with Graves' ophthalmopathy. The CDR3 runs from the conserved cysteine through the conserved F or W. D genes are given only for firm matches. The listing skips clone size in some rows; elsewhere it reads once, few, many or a size class.

D gene,J gene,CDR3 length,V gene,clone size,CDR3 protein,CDR3 DNA
.,TRBJ2-7,11,TRBV30,many,CAWRQVYEQYF,TGTGCCTGGAGACAGGTATACGAGCAGTACTTC
.,TRBJ2-5,13,TRBV10-3,.,CATRNPSEETQYF,TGTGCCACTAGAAACCCCTCCGAAGAGACCCAGTACTTC
TRBD2,TRBJ2-1,19,TRBV7-2,many,CASSIRLAGGPSSYNEQFF,TGTGCCAGCAGCATACGACTAGCGGGAGGACCGAGCTCCTACAATGAGCAGTTCTTC
TRBD2,TRBJ2-1,15,TRBV11-3,few,CASSSAGGPSLEQFF,TGTGCCAGCAGCTCTGCGGGAGGGCCTTCTCTTGAGCAGTTCTTC
.,TRBJ1-4,14,TRBV7-9,few,CASSSGRGDEKLFF,TGTGCCAGCAGCTCTGGAAGGGGGGATGAAAAACTGTTTTTT
.,TRBJ2-2,16,TRBV9,few,CASSVEVGVSPGELFF,TGTGCCAGCAGCGTAGAGGTGGGAGTCTCCCCCGGGGAGCTGTTTTTT
.,TRBJ2-7,11,TRBV20-1,many,CSARGPTEQYF,TGCAGTGCTAGAGGTCCTACGGAGCAGTACTTC
.,TRBJ2-7,13,TRBV6-4,.,CASRGGNSYEQYF,TGTGCCAGCAGAGGGGGAAACTCCTACGAGCAGTACTTC
TRBD2,TRBJ2-7,18,TRBV3-1,many,CASSQGTSGIWDSYEQYF,TGTGCCAGCAGCCAGGGGACTAGCGGTATTTGGGACTCCTACGAGCAGTACTTC
.,TRBJ2-2,13,TRBV6-5,.,CASSYGRPGELFF,TGTGCCAGCAGTTACGGTCGTCCCGGGGAGCTGTTTTTT
TRBD2,TRBJ2-1,16,TRBV9,.,CASSVAPGLADNEQFF,TGTGCCAGCAGCGTAGCCCCGGGACTAGCTGACAATGAGCAGTTCTTC
.,TRBJ1-2,15,TRBV5-1,.,CASTRGDTLSYGYTF,TGTGCCAGCACCCGTGGGGACACCCTAAGCTATGGCTACACCTTC
.,TRBJ2-4,16,TRBV28,many,CASSLSPLQRKNIQYF,TGTGCCAGCAGTTTATCCCCCCTCCAACGGAAAAACATTCAGTACTTC
.,TRBJ1-6,17,TRBV27,.,CASSFSRVGVGNSPLHF,TGTGCCAGCAGTTTCTCCCGGGTGGGAGTGGGGAATTCACCCCTCCACTTT
.,TRBJ2-2,14,TRBV20-1,many,CSAGSGANTGELFF,TGCAGTGCTGGGTCGGGGGCAAACACCGGGGAGCTGTTTTTT
.,TRBJ2-2,17,TRBV7-9,few,CASSLTGGTAYTGELFF,TGTGCCAGCAGCCTAACTGGCGGGACAGCATACACCGGGGAGCTGTTTTTT